Reported below is one TCR beta chain. Its antigen is not identified. This sample was taken from a study of radiation and T cells in renal cell carcinoma. Notes on the study in general: Irradiated tumors held more dominant CDR3 motifs than control tumors.

The V gene's germline CDR1 is SNHLY and CDR2 FYNNEI. The ends were cut back, 4 bases at V and 0 bases at J, with 4 bases in the middle. The CDR3 totals 13 residues. Indicated treatment: treatment-naive control, cytoreductive nephrectomy. The data were produced by immunoSEQ multiplex PCR, yet TCRdb's version contains in-frame clones alone and is incomplete. The data contain 13,000 or so clones, around 50% of them seen just once; the ten biggest clones take up approximately 13%. The receptor's source is a man between 45 and 60 years old with renal cell carcinoma. The chain employs TRBV2 and TRBJ1-3; D unclear. Sample: tumor tissue, taken from a patient whose treatment was nephrectomy without radiotherapy. The CDR3 sequence is CASSVDSGNTIYF. CDR3 DNA: TGTGCCAGCAGTGTGGACTCTGGAAACACCATATATTTT.